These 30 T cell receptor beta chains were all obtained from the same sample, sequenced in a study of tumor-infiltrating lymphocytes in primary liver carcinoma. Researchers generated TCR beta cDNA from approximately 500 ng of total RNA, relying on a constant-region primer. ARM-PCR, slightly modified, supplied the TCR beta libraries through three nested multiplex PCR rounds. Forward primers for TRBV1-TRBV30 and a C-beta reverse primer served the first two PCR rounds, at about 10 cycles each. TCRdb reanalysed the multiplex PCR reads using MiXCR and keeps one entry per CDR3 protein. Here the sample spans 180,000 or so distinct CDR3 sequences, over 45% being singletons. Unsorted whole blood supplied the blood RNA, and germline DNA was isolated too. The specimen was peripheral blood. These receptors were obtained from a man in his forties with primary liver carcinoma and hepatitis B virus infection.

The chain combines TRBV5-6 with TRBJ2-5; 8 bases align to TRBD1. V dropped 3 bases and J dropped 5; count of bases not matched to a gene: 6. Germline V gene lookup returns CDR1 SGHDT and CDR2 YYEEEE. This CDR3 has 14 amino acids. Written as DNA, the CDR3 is TGTGCCAGCAGCTATGGACAGGGTGGCGAGACCCAGTACTTC. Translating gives CASSYGQGGETQYF.

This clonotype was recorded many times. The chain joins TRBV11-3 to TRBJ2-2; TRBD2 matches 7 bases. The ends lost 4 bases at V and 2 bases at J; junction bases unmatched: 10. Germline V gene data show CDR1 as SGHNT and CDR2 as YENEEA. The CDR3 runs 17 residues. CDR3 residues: CASSSPAGDSNTGELFF. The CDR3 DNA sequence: TGTGCCAGCAGCTCCCCTGCGGGGGACTCTAACACCGGGGAGCTGTTTTTT.

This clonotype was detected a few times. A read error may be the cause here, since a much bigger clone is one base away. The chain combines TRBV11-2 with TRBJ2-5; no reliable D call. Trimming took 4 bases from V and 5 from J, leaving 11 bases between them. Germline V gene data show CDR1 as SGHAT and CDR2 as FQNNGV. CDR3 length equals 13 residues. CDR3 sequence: CASSSPVRETQYF. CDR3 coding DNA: TGTGCCAGCAGCTCGCCGGTTAGGGAGACCCAGTACTTC.

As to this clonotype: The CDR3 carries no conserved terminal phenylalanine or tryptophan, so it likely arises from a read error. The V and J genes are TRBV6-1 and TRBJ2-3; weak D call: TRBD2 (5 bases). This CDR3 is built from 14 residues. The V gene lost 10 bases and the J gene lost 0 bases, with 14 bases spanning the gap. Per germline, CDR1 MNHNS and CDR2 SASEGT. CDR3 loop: CATSERYSTDTQYY. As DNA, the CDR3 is TGTGCCACCTCGGAGCGGTATAGCACAGATACGCAGTATTAT.

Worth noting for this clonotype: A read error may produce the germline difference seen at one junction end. The CDR3 coding sequence is TGCGCGAGCAGCACCCTGGGACTAGCGGCCTACAATGAGCAGTTCTTC. This sequence encodes CASSTLGLAAYNEQFF. This chain links TRBV5-1 with TRBJ2-1; 11 nucleotides align to TRBD2. Germline CDR1 SGHRS, CDR2 YFSETQ. The CDR3 runs to 16 residues.

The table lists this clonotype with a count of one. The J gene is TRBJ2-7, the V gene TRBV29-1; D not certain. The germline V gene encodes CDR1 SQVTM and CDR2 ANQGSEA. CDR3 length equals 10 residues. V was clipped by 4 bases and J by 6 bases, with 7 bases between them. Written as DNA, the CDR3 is TGCAGCGTTGTGTTCCTCGAGCAGTACTTC. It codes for CSVVFLEQYF.

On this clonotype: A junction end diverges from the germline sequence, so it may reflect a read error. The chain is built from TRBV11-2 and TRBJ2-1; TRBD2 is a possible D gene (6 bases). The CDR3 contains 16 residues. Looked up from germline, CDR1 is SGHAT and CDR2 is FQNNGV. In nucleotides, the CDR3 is TGTGCCAGCAGCCCTCGATTAGCGGAGGCCCCAATGGGGCAGCTCTTC. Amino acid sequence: CASSPRLAEAPMGQLF.

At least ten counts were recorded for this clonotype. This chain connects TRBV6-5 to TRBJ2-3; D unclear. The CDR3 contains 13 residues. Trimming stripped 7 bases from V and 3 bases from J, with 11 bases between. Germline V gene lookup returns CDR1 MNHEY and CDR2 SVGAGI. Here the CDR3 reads CASTGPRTDTQYF. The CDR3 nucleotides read TGTGCCAGCACCGGGCCTCGGACAGATACGCAGTATTTT.

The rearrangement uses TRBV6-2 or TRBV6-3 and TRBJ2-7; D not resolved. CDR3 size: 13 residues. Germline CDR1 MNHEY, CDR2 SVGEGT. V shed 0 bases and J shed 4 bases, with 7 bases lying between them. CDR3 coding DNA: TGTGCCAGCAGTTACTCGATAGGTTACGAGCAGTACTTC. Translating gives CASSYSIGYEQYF.

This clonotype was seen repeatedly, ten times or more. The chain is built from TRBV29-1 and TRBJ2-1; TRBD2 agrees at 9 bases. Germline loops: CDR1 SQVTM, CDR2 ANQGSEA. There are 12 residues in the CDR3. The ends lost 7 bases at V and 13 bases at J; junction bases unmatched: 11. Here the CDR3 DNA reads TGCAGCGGGGAACTAGCGGGTACGCCCCAGTTCTTC. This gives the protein CSGELAGTPQFF.

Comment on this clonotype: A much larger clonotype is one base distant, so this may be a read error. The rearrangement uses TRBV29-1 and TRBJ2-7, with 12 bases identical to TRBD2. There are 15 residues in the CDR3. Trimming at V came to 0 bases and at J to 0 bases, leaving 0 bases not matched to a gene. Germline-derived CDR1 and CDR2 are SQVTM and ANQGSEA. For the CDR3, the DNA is TGCAGCGTTGAAGAGACTAGCGGGAGCTCCTACGAGCAGTACTTC. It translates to CSVEETSGSSYEQYF.

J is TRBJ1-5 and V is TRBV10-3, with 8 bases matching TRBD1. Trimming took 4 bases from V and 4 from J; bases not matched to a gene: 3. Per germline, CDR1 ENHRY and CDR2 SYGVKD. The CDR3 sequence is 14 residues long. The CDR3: CAISVGQENQPQHF. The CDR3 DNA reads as TGTGCCATCAGTGTGGGACAGGAGAATCAGCCCCAGCATTTT.

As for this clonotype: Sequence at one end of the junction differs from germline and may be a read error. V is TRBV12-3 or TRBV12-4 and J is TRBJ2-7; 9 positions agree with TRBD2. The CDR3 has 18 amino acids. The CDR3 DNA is TGTGCCAGCAATTTAATCTCTAGCACCCACGCGGGAGGGTACGAGCAGTACTTC. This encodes CASNLISSTHAGGYEQYF.

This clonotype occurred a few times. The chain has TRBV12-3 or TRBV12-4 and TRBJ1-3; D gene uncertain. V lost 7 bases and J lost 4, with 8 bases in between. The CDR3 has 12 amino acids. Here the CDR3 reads CASTPPGNTIYF. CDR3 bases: TGTGCCAGCACCCCACCGGGAAACACCATATATTTT.

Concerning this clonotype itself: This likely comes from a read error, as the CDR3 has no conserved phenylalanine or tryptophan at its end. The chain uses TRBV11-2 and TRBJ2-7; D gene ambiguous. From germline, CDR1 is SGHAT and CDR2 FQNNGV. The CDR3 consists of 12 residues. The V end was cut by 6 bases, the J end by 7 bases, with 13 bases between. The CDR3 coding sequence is TGTGCCAGCAGTGTAGACCCTGGGGAGCAGTACATC. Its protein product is CASSVDPGEQYI.

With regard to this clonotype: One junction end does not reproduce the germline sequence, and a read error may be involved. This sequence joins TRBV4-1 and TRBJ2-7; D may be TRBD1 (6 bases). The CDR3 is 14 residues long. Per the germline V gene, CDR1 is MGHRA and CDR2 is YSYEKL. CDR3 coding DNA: TGCGCCAGCAGTCTAGTACAGGGAGCCTACGAGCTGTACTTC. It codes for CASSLVQGAYELYF.

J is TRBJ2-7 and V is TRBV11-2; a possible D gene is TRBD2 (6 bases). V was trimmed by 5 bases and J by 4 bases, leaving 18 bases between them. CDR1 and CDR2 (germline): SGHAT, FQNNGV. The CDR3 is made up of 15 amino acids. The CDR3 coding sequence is TGTGCCAGCAGCCTATCCCCGGGACTTCTGTACGAGCAGTACTTC. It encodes CASSLSPGLLYEQYF.

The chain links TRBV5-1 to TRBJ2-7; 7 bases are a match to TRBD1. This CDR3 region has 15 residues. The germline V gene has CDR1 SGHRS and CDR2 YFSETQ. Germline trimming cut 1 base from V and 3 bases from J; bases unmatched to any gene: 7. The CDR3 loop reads CASSLTGTANYEQYF. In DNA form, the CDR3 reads TGCGCCAGCAGCTTGACCGGGACAGCTAACTACGAGCAGTACTTC.

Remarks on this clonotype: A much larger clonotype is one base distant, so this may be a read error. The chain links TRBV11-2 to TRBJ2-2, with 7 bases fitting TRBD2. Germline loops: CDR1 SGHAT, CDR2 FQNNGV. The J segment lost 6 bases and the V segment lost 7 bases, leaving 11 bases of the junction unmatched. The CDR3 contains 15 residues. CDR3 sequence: CASNQPGLKAGELFF. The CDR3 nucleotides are TGTGCCAGCAACCAACCGGGACTAAAAGCCGGGGAGCTGTTTTTT. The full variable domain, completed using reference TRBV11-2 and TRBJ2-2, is EAGVAQSPRYKIIEKRQSVAFWCNPISGHATLYWYQQILGQGPKLLIQFQNNGVVDDSQLPKDRFSAERLKGVDSTLKIQPAKLEDSAVYLCASNQPGLKAGELFFGEGSRLTVL.

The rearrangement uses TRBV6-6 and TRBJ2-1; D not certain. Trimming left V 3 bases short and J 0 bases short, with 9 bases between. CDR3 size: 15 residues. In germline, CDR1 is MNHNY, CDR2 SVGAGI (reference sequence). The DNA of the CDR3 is TGTGCCAGCAGTTATGGGCAGAGCTCCTACAATGAGCAGTTCTTC. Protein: CASSYGQSSYNEQFF.

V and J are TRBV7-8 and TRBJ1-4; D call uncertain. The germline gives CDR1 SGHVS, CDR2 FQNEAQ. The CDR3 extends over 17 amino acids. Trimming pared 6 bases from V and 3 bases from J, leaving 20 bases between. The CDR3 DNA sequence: TGTGCCAGCAGTTCCGCAGGCTACGGGGTCCCTAATGAAAAACTGTTTTTT. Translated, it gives CASSSAGYGVPNEKLFF.

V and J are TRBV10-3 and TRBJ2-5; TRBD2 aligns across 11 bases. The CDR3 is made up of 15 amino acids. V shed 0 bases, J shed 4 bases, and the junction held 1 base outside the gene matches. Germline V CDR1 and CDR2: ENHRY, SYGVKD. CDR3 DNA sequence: TGTGCCATCAGTGAGTCCGGGACTAGCGGAGAGACCCAGTACTTC. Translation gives CAISESGTSGETQYF.

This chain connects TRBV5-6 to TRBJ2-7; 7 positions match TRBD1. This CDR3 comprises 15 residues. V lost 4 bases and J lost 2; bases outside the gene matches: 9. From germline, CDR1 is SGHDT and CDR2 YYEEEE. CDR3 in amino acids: CASSPRQGWAYEQYF. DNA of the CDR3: TGTGCCAGCAGCCCACGACAGGGATGGGCCTACGAGCAGTACTTC. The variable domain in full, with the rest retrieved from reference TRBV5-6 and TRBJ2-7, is DAGVTQSPTHLIKTRGQQVTLRCSPKSGHDTVSWYQQALGQGPQFIFQYYEEEERQRGNFPDRFSGHQFPNYSSELNVNALLLGDSALYLCASSPRQGWAYEQYFGPGTRLTVT.

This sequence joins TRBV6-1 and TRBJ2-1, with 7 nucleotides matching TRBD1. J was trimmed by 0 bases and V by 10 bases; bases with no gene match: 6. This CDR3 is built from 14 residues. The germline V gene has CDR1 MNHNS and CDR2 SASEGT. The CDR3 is CATFRTGSYNEQFF. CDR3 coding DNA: TGTGCCACCTTTAGGACAGGCTCCTACAATGAGCAGTTCTTC.

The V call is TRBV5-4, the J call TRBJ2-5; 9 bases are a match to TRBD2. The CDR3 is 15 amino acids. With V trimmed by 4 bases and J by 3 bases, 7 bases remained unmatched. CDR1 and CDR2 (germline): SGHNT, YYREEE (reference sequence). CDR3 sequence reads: CASSRTSADKETQYF. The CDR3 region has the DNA TGTGCCAGCAGCCGGACTAGCGCTGATAAAGAGACCCAGTACTTC.

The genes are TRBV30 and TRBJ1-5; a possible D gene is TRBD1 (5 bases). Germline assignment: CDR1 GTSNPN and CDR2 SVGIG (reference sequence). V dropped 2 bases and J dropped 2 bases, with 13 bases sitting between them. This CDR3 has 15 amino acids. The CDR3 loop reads CAWSTDSGGNQPQHF. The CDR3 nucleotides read TGTGCCTGGAGTACTGACAGTGGAGGCAATCAGCCCCAGCATTTT. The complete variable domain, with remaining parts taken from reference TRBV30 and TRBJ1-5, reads SQTIHQWPATLVQPVGSPLSLECTVEGTSNPNLYWYRQAAGRGLQLLFYSVGIGQISSEVPQNLSASRPQDRQFILSSKKLLLSDSGFYLCAWSTDSGGNQPQHFGDGTRLSIL.

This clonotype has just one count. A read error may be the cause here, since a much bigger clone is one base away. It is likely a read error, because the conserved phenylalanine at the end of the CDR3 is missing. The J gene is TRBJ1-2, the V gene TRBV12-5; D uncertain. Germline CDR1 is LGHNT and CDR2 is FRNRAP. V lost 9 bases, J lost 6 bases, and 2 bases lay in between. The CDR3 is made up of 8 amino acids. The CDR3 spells CARDGYTY. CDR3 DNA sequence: TGTGCTAGGGATGGCTACACCTAC.

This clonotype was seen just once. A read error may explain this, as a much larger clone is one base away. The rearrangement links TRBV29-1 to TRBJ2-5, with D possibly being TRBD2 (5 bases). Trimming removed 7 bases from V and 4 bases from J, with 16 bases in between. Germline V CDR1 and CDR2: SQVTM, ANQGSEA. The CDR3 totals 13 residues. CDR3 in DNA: TGCAGCGCTGACGGGGTAAACGGAGAGACCCAGTACTTC. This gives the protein CSADGVNGETQYF.

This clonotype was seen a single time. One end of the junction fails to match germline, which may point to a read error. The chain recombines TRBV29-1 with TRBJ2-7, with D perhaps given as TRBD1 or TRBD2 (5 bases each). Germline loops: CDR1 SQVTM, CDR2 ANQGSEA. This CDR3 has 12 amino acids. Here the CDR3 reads CSVVSGRDDQYF. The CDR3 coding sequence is TGCAGCGTGGTATCCGGCAGGGACGATCAGTACTTC.

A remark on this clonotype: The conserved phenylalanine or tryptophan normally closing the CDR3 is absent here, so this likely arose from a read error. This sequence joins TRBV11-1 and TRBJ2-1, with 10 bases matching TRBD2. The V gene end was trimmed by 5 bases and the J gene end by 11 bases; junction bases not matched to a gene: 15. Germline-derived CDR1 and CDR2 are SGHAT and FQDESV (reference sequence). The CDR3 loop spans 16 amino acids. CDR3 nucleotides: TGTGCCAGCAGCGTACGGGTCGACCTAGCGGGAGTTCAGCAGTTCCTC. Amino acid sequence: CASSVRVDLAGVQQFL.